Following are 9 T cell receptor beta chains from one sample sequenced in a study of T cells in Graves' hyperthyroidism and ophthalmopathy. RNA transcripts yielded amplified TCR beta CDR3 regions. The TCR CDR3 first-round RT-PCR relied on the HTBI primer set. TCRdb passed the multiplex PCR reads through MiXCR, listing each CDR3 protein once. The repertoire holds 490,000 or so distinct CDR3 sequences, with 15% to 20% as singletons. The sample comprised blood. Source of these receptors: a young woman with Graves' ophthalmopathy.

This clonotype was detected ten times or more. The V and J genes are TRBV20-1 and TRBJ2-7, with TRBD2 matching 8 bases. The germline V gene has CDR1 DFQATT and CDR2 SNEGSKA (reference sequence). The CDR3 loop spans 13 amino acids. Losses at the gene ends were 5 bases for V and 3 bases for J; bases not matched to a gene: 6. CDR3 residues: CSAPRTSGYEQYF. CDR3 in DNA: TGCAGTGCTCCCCGAACTAGCGGCTACGAGCAGTACTTC.

This clonotype appeared a few times. The chain couples TRBV19 to TRBJ2-5; D may correspond to TRBD1 or TRBD2 (5 bases each). The CDR3 runs to 12 residues. Germline-derived CDR1 and CDR2 are LNHDA and SQIVND (reference sequence). V was trimmed by 6 bases and J by 9 bases, leaving 14 bases between them. This CDR3 reads CASRGPGDPQYF. In DNA, the CDR3 is TGTGCCAGTAGGGGACCCGGGGACCCCCAGTACTTC.

This chain connects TRBV6-5 to TRBJ2-1, with 8 bases identical to TRBD2. CDR3 length: 12 residues. V dropped 0 bases and J dropped 14; count of bases not matched to a gene: 3. From germline, CDR1 is MNHEY and CDR2 SVGAGI. The CDR3 nucleotides read TGTGCCAGCAGTTACTCCGGGACTAGAGAGTTCTTC. It encodes CASSYSGTREFF.

This clonotype appeared many times. The rearrangement links TRBV28 to TRBJ1-2; D remains unclear. The CDR3 loop spans 17 amino acids. V gave up 5 bases and J gave up 2 bases, with 21 bases separating them. Germline V gene lookup returns CDR1 MDHEN and CDR2 SYDVKM. CDR3 sequence: CASSQFPTANPNYGYTF. CDR3 nucleotide sequence: TGTGCCAGCAGTCAATTCCCGACGGCGAACCCGAACTATGGCTACACCTTC.

V usage is TRBV7-9 and J usage is TRBJ2-3; tentatively, D is TRBD1 (5 bases). V was cut by 5 bases and J by 2 bases, with 17 bases left in between. Germline lookup yields CDR1 SEHNR and CDR2 FQNEAQ (reference sequence). The CDR3 has 16 residues. The CDR3 coding sequence is TGTGCCAGCAGCCCCCAGGGCCGGGCGGACACAGATACGCAGTATTTT. Translated, it gives CASSPQGRADTDTQYF.

This clonotype was detected ten times or more. The chain couples TRBV6-1 to TRBJ2-3; unclear D gene. Germline CDR1 MNHNS, CDR2 SASEGT. CDR3 length: 16 residues. V lost 0 bases, J lost 6 bases, and 16 bases lay in between. DNA for the CDR3: TGTGCCAGCAGTGAAGCGCTCGGATCCCACCAGGATACGCAGTATTTT. Its protein product is CASSEALGSHQDTQYF.

The chain links TRBV5-6 to TRBJ1-3; D perhaps matches TRBD1 (6 bases). The CDR3 is made up of 14 amino acids. V gave up 6 bases and J gave up 0 bases, with 10 bases separating them. The germline V gene encodes CDR1 SGHDT and CDR2 YYEEEE. CDR3 in amino acids: CASTRGPSGNTIYF. The CDR3 DNA is TGTGCCAGCACCAGGGGCCCCTCTGGAAACACCATATATTTT.

This clonotype was seen many times. V usage is TRBV18 and J usage is TRBJ2-1, with TRBD2 matching over 12 bases. The J segment lost 7 bases and the V segment lost 2 bases, leaving 3 bases of the junction unmatched. Germline values: CDR1 KGHSH, CDR2 LQKENI. The CDR3 sequence is 15 residues long. The CDR3 coding sequence is TGTGCCAGCTCACCAAGGACTAGCGGGAAGAATGAGCAGTTCTTC. Encoded protein: CASSPRTSGKNEQFF.

In its sample, this clonotype was seen many times. This rearrangement joins TRBV6-2 or TRBV6-3 to TRBJ2-1; D tentatively reads TRBD1 or TRBD2 (5 bases each). The length of the CDR3 is 15 residues. Trimming stripped 8 bases from V and 8 bases from J, with 22 bases between. Germline CDR1 is MNHEY and CDR2 is SVGEGT. CDR3 sequence: CASSLGVGSMDEQFF. DNA for the CDR3: TGTGCCAGCTCCCTGGGGGTTGGTAGCATGGATGAGCAGTTCTTC.